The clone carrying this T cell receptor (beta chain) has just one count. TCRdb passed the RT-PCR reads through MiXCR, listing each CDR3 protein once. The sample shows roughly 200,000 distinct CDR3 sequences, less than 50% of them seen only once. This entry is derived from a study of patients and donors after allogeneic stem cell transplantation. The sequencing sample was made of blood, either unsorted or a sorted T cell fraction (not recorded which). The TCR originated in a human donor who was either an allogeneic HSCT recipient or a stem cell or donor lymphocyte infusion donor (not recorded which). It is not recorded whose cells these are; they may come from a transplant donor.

For the CDR3, the DNA is TGTGCCAGCGTCGGGACAGGCCGTCCCAAAAACATTCAGTACTTC. Amino acid sequence: CASVGTGRPKNIQYF. The V call is TRBV28, the J call TRBJ2-4, with 8 bases matching TRBD1. This CDR3 is built from 15 residues. The trim removed 8 bases at V and 2 bases at J, leaving 8 bases unmatched. Germline V gives CDR1 MDHEN, CDR2 SYDVKM. The variable domain in full, with the rest retrieved from reference TRBV28 and TRBJ2-4, is DVKVTQSSRYLVKRTGEKVFLECVQDMDHENMFWYRQDPGLGLRLIYFSYDVKMKEKGDIPEGYSVSREKKERFSLILESASTNQTSMYLCASVGTGRPKNIQYFGAGTRLSVL.